Following are 32 T cell receptor beta chains from one sample sequenced in a study of Ad26.COV2.S vaccination and SARS-CoV-2 variants. Treatment in this sample: roughly 19 received Ad26.COV2.S at low or high dose, single or two shots; 5 received placebo; per-sample allocation not given. Repertoires come from day 63 after the first vaccine or placebo injection. Clones were sequenced by immunoSEQ multiplex PCR, and TCRdb holds only the in-frame ones, with some missing. The table records 350,000 to 400,000 clones, less than 90% of them present only once. The material sequenced was peripheral blood, taken in a trial of Ad26.COV2.S vaccine versus placebo. Receptor source: a person aged 18 to 65 who received the Ad26.COV2.S COVID-19 vaccine or a placebo.

This chain uses TRBV2 with TRBJ1-4; tentatively, D is TRBD1 (6 bases). Trimming cost V 5 bases and J 7 bases, with 20 bases left between them. The CDR3 loop spans 16 amino acids. The germline V gene has CDR1 SNHLY and CDR2 FYNNEI. The CDR3 sequence: CASSPGTPRVSEKLFF. DNA of the CDR3: TGTGCCAGCAGTCCCGGGACACCACGGGTTAGTGAAAAACTGTTTTTT.

The chain carries TRBV6-6 and TRBJ2-7; D is undetermined. Trimming removed 5 bases from V and 6 bases from J, with 20 bases in between. Germline CDR1 is MNHNY and CDR2 is SVGAGI (reference sequence). The CDR3 is 15 amino acids. CDR3 sequence reads: CASSVFGPPEGEQYF. DNA of the CDR3: TGTGCCAGCAGTGTCTTCGGGCCCCCCGAAGGCGAGCAGTACTTC.

The chain links TRBV4-1 to TRBJ1-1; possible D gene TRBD1, 6 bases. Trimming shortened V by 0 bases and J by 1 base, and 9 bases separated the two germline ends. This CDR3 has 15 residues. Germline values: CDR1 MGHRA, CDR2 YSYEKL. The CDR3 region is CASSQDGRGNTEAFF. The DNA for the CDR3 is TGCGCCAGCAGCCAAGACGGCAGGGGGAACACTGAAGCTTTCTTT.

The chain recombines TRBV9 with TRBJ2-7; the match to TRBD1 covers 8 bases. Germline trimming cut 1 base from V and 5 bases from J; bases unmatched to any gene: 5. This CDR3 is 14 amino acids long. Looked up from germline, CDR1 is SGDLS and CDR2 is YYNGEE. The CDR3 DNA reads as TGTGCCAGCAGCGTAACAGCAGGGGGCCACGAGCAGTACTTC. It is translated as CASSVTAGGHEQYF. Using reference TRBV9 and TRBJ2-7 for the parts outside the CDR3, the full variable domain is DSGVTQTPKHLITATGQRVTLRCSPRSGDLSVYWYQQSLDQGLQFLIQYYNGEERAKGNILERFSAQQFPDLHSELNLSSLELGDSALYFCASSVTAGGHEQYFGPGTRLTVT.

The rearrangement uses TRBV11-3 and TRBJ1-4, with D maybe TRBD1 (5 bases). This CDR3 comprises 17 residues. Germline-derived CDR1 and CDR2 are SGHNT and YENEEA. Trimming removed 1 base at V and 5 bases at J, with 17 bases between. CDR3 in amino acids: CASSLGQPTLPNEKLFF. CDR3 bases: TGTGCCAGCAGCTTAGGACAGCCTACTCTTCCCAATGAAAAACTGTTTTTT.

The chain combines TRBV5-6 with TRBJ1-2; D might be TRBD1 (5 bases). CDR1 is SGHDT and CDR2 is YYEEEE in the germline V gene. The V gene lost 6 bases and the J gene lost 6 bases, with 21 bases spanning the gap. The CDR3 covers 15 residues. The CDR3 DNA follows: TGTGCCAGCACCCTGAGGGCCGGGGGAGCGAATGGCTACACCTTC. Protein product: CASTLRAGGANGYTF.

The sample holds a few counts of this clone. The V call is TRBV6-5, the J call TRBJ1-2; TRBD1 might be the D (6 bases). The CDR3 runs to 12 residues. Germline V CDR1 and CDR2: MNHEY, SVGAGI. V was clipped by 6 bases and J by 4 bases, with 9 bases between them. The CDR3 DNA sequence: TGTGCCAGCAGACAGGGATTCTATGGCTACACCTTC. This encodes CASRQGFYGYTF.

The rearrangement joins TRBV7-2 to TRBJ2-2; tentatively, D is TRBD2 (6 bases). Germline V gives CDR1 SGHTA, CDR2 FQGNSA. V was shortened by 4 bases and J by 7 bases, with 10 bases between the two germline ends. The CDR3 extends over 13 amino acids. The DNA of the CDR3 is TGTGCCAGCAGCTCCCGGGGGATCGGGGAGCTGTTTTTT. Its translation is CASSSRGIGELFF.

In its sample, this clone was seen a few times. This chain uses TRBV6-5 with TRBJ1-1; TRBD1 might be the D (6 bases). The CDR3 spans 14 residues. With 4 bases removed from V and 0 bases from J, the gap between germline ends came to 9 bases. CDR1 is MNHEY and CDR2 is SVGAGI in the germline V gene. CDR3 sequence reads: CASSSGTLNTEAFF. The CDR3 DNA is TGTGCCAGCAGTTCCGGGACACTGAACACTGAAGCTTTCTTT.

This chain links TRBV4-1 with TRBJ1-1; D perhaps matches TRBD1 (5 bases). The CDR3 spans 15 residues. The germline V gene encodes CDR1 MGHRA and CDR2 YSYEKL. Trimming stripped 1 base from V and 7 bases from J, with 16 bases between. The CDR3 region has the DNA TGCGCCAGCAGCCAAGCCAAGGGGTGGGGGTTTGAAGCTTTCTTT. Protein sequence: CASSQAKGWGFEAFF.

The chain links TRBV3-1 (or the pseudogene TRBV3-2) to TRBJ2-5; D is uncertain. Trimming took 1 base from V and 2 from J, leaving 5 bases between them. The CDR3 is 13 residues long. Germline V CDR1 and CDR2: LGHDT, YNNKEL (reference sequence). The CDR3 sequence: CASSQVRQETQYF. In DNA, the CDR3 is TGTGCCAGCAGCCAAGTGAGGCAAGAGACCCAGTACTTC.

The chain joins TRBV6-5 to TRBJ2-7, with D maybe TRBD2 (5 bases). Trimming took off 9 bases at V and 3 bases at J, with 15 bases between the two ends. The CDR3 contains 13 residues. Per the germline V gene, CDR1 is MNHEY and CDR2 is SVGAGI. This chain's CDR3 is CASNKDGVYEQYF. Here the CDR3 DNA reads TGTGCCAGTAATAAGGACGGGGTCTACGAGCAGTACTTC.

The gene calls are TRBV19 and TRBJ2-6; D is uncertain. Trimming took off 7 bases at V and 2 bases at J, with 12 bases between the two ends. The germline gives CDR1 LNHDA, CDR2 SQIVND (reference sequence). The CDR3 consists of 15 residues. CDR3 region: CASTLRGAGANVLTF. Written as DNA, the CDR3 is TGTGCCAGTACCCTCAGAGGTGCTGGGGCCAACGTCCTGACTTTC. The full variable domain, with the rest looked up from reference TRBV19 and TRBJ2-6, is DGGITQSPKYLFRKEGQNVTLSCEQNLNHDAMYWYRQDPGQGLRLIYYSQIVNDFQKGDIAEGYSVSREKKESFPLTVTSAQKNPTAFYLCASTLRGAGANVLTFGAGSRLTVL.

The chain links TRBV4-3 to TRBJ2-7; 9 nucleotides line up with TRBD2. V shed 5 bases and J 2 bases; nucleotides not matched to a gene: 7. This CDR3 is built from 15 residues. Germline lookup yields CDR1 LGHNA and CDR2 YSLEER. The CDR3: CASSGGRGGAYEQYF. CDR3 nucleotide sequence: TGCGCCAGCAGCGGAGGACGCGGGGGGGCCTACGAGCAGTACTTC.

V is TRBV19 and J is TRBJ2-1; D remains unclear. V was pared by 0 bases and J by 6 bases, with 6 bases between. The CDR3 sequence is 13 residues long. Germline-derived CDR1 and CDR2 are LNHDA and SQIVND (reference sequence). CDR3 protein: CASSIETGNEQFF. The CDR3 DNA reads as TGTGCCAGTAGTATAGAAACGGGCAATGAGCAGTTCTTC.

V and J are TRBV27 and TRBJ2-5; D gene unclear. The CDR3 has 11 amino acids. Looked up from germline, CDR1 is MNHEY and CDR2 is SMNVEV (reference sequence). Deletions cut 9 bases from V and 4 bases from J, with 9 bases between. CDR3 protein: CASTPSETQYF. As DNA, the CDR3 is TGTGCCAGTACCCCGTCAGAGACCCAGTACTTC.

The chain uses TRBV10-2 and TRBJ2-5, with 12 bases lining up with TRBD2. The ends lost 4 bases at V and 4 bases at J; junction bases unmatched: 16. From germline, CDR1 is WSHSY and CDR2 SAAADI. The CDR3 has 19 amino acids. In DNA, the CDR3 is TGCGCCAGCAGTGTTAAACTAGCGGGGGGAAGATGGTTGGGAGAGACCCAGTACTTC. Amino acids: CASSVKLAGGRWLGETQYF.

This rearrangement joins TRBV7-8 to TRBJ1-3, with D unresolved. The CDR3 runs to 16 residues. Germline CDR1 and CDR2: SGHVS and FQNEAQ. V was clipped by 6 bases and J by 0 bases, with 15 bases between them. The CDR3 DNA is TGTGCCAGCAGGGAATTCGGACGGTCCTCTGGAAACACCATATATTTT. This encodes CASREFGRSSGNTIYF.

The rearrangement joins TRBV3-1 (or the pseudogene TRBV3-2) to TRBJ2-1, with TRBD2 matching 11 bases. The CDR3 spans 17 residues. V was pared by 2 bases and J by 5 bases, with 8 bases of the junction left unmatched. Per germline, CDR1 LGHDT and CDR2 YNNKEL (reference sequence). In DNA, the CDR3 is TGTGCCAGCAGCCAAAAAGTACTAGCGGGGGCCGACAATGAGCAGTTCTTC. Translating gives CASSQKVLAGADNEQFF.

V gene TRBV7-8 combines with J gene TRBJ1-1; TRBD1 might be the D (5 bases). The germline CDR1 and CDR2 sequences are SGHVS and FQNEAQ. V lost 1 base, J lost 1 base, and 7 bases lay in between. CDR3 length equals 14 residues. CDR3 nucleotide sequence: TGTGCCAGCAGCTTAGGTGGGACGAACACTGAAGCTTTCTTT. It is translated as CASSLGGTNTEAFF.

V and J are TRBV18 and TRBJ2-2; D call uncertain. Germline-derived CDR1 and CDR2 are KGHSH and LQKENI. This CDR3 is 14 amino acids long. The V end lost 5 bases, the J end lost 4 bases, and 11 bases lay between the germline ends. DNA of the CDR3: TGTGCCAGCTCAGTGGATGGCAGCACCGGGGAGCTGTTTTTT. Protein product: CASSVDGSTGELFF. Combining the CDR3 with reference TRBV18 and TRBJ2-2 gives the whole variable domain NAGVMQNPRHLVRRRGQEARLRCSPMKGHSHVYWYRQLPEEGLKFMVYLQKENIIDESGMPKERFSAEFPKEGPSILRIQQVVRGDSAAYFCASSVDGSTGELFFGEGSRLTVL.

This rearrangement joins TRBV7-9 to TRBJ1-2; D is undetermined. There are 15 residues in the CDR3. V was shortened by 1 base and J by 6 bases, with 15 bases between the two germline ends. The germline V gene encodes CDR1 SEHNR and CDR2 FQNEAQ (reference sequence). DNA for the CDR3: TGTGCCAGCAGCTTAGGGGCATCCCTTAGAGATGGCTACACCTTC. Encoded protein: CASSLGASLRDGYTF.

This sequence joins TRBV6-5 and TRBJ1-2; tentatively, D is TRBD1 (6 bases). V shed 7 bases and J shed 2 bases, with 14 bases lying between them. Looked up from germline, CDR1 is MNHEY and CDR2 is SVGAGI. The CDR3 is made up of 14 amino acids. CDR3 bases: TGTGCCAGCACTTCCGGGACACACAACTATGGCTACACCTTC. It encodes CASTSGTHNYGYTF.

The rearrangement uses TRBV19 and TRBJ1-2; TRBD1 might be the D (6 bases). The CDR3 runs to 16 residues. Germline values: CDR1 LNHDA, CDR2 SQIVND (reference sequence). V was trimmed by 2 bases and J by 2 bases, leaving 15 bases between them. For the CDR3, the DNA is TGTGCCAGTAGTATAAATTCAGGGGCAGTCAACTATGGCTACACCTTC. It yields the protein CASSINSGAVNYGYTF.

The chain joins TRBV19 to TRBJ2-2, with 8 bases fitting TRBD1. CDR1 is LNHDA and CDR2 is SQIVND in the germline V gene (reference sequence). The CDR3 extends over 14 amino acids. CDR3: CATKGTGGPGELFF. CDR3 sequence (DNA): TGTGCAACGAAAGGGACAGGAGGGCCCGGGGAGCTGTTTTTT.

The chain carries TRBV5-4 and TRBJ2-1, with TRBD2 matching 12 bases. J was trimmed by 7 bases and V by 0 bases; bases with no gene match: 5. The CDR3 extends over 16 amino acids. CDR1 and CDR2 from the germline V gene are SGHNT and YYREEE (reference sequence). The CDR3, as DNA: TGTGCCAGCAGCTTGGCTGCTAGCGGGGGGGCAAATGAGCAGTTCTTC. Its protein is CASSLAASGGANEQFF.

The rearrangement uses TRBV5-1 and TRBJ2-5; the match to TRBD2 covers 9 bases. The CDR3 extends over 16 amino acids. Germline-derived CDR1 and CDR2 are SGHRS and YFSETQ. V trimming: 0 bases; J trimming: 2 bases; junction bases outside the gene matches: 5. The CDR3 sequence: CASSLGAAGGQETQYF. The CDR3 DNA sequence: TGCGCCAGCAGCTTGGGAGCTGCGGGGGGGCAAGAGACCCAGTACTTC.

This clone has just a few counts. Other DNA sequences in this specimen translate into the identical CDR3. Here the CDR3 DNA reads TGCAGCGTTAAGTTACCGGGACAGGGATCCTACGAGCAGTACTTC. Translation: CSVKLPGQGSYEQYF. The gene calls are TRBV29-1 and TRBJ2-7; the match to TRBD1 covers 9 bases. Germline CDR1 and CDR2: SQVTM and ANQGSEA. There are 15 residues in the CDR3. Trimming at V came to 5 bases and at J to 1 base, leaving 9 bases not matched to a gene.

V gene TRBV9 combines with J gene TRBJ2-7; 7 bases align to TRBD1. Looked up from germline, CDR1 is SGDLS and CDR2 is YYNGEE. The J segment lost 9 bases and the V segment lost 4 bases, leaving 22 bases of the junction unmatched. This CDR3 spans 17 amino acids. Here the CDR3 DNA reads TGTGCCAGCAGCCCAGGGGTTGGAGAACAGGGGACGGCAGGGCAGTACTTC. Translation: CASSPGVGEQGTAGQYF.

The V call is TRBV13, the J call TRBJ2-5; D possibly corresponds to TRBD1 (8 bases). The CDR3 consists of 15 residues. Germline V gene sequence: CDR1 PRHDT, CDR2 FYEKMQ (reference sequence). Trimming cost V 5 bases and J 4 bases, with 17 bases left between them. CDR3 protein: CASSVRTGRGETQYF. The DNA for the CDR3 is TGTGCCAGCAGCGTGCGGACAGGGAGGGGAGAGACCCAGTACTTC.

The CDR3 bases are TGTGCCAGCAGCTTGACTGGGACAGGAGTTCAGCCCCAGCATTTT. Protein product: CASSLTGTGVQPQHF. The chain has TRBV5-6 and TRBJ1-5; 8 nucleotides match TRBD1. Germline V gene data show CDR1 as SGHDT and CDR2 as YYEEEE. V was clipped by 1 base and J by 6 bases; unmatched bases: 6. The CDR3 length is 15 residues.

The genes are TRBV29-1 and TRBJ1-2, with a possible D match to TRBD1 (5 bases). Per germline, CDR1 SQVTM and CDR2 ANQGSEA. Trimming took off 7 bases at V and 2 bases at J, with 11 bases between the two ends. This CDR3 region has 12 residues. CDR3 residues: CSALGGNYGYTF. Here the CDR3 DNA reads TGCAGCGCCCTGGGGGGGAACTATGGCTACACCTTC.